Shown below are 31 T cell receptor beta chains from a single sample sequenced in a study of post-analysis software for immune sequencing data. Built from TCR beta cDNA, the libraries had unique molecular identifiers in them. TCRdb called the PCR reads again in MiXCR, with one record for every CDR3 protein. Altogether around 180,000 distinct CDR3 sequences are present, 30% being singletons, with the ten largest covering approximately 1.5%. Their specific antigens are unknown. Study-wide points: Comparison of patients with controls showed five TRBV segments more frequent in patients, TRBV5-6, TRBV5-1 and TRBV20-1 among them.

The sample was blood. The receptors come from a girl under 18 with multiple sclerosis.

With respect to this clonotype: One junction end does not reproduce the germline sequence, and a read error may be involved. This chain joins TRBV7-9 and TRBJ1-5; no firm D call. The CDR3 covers 15 residues. Germline V gives CDR1 SEHNR, CDR2 FQNEAQ (reference sequence). CDR3 region: CASRLFGESSQPQHF. In nucleotides, the CDR3 is TGTGCCAGCAGGTTGTTTGGGGAGAGCAGTCAGCCCCAGCATTTT.

The chain's CDR3 is CASSTPGTTYEQYF. CDR3 coding DNA: TGTGCCAGCAGCACTCCGGGAACTACCTACGAGCAGTACTTC. The chain carries TRBV7-2 and TRBJ2-7, with D possibly matching TRBD2 (5 bases). Germline CDR1 reads SGHTA; CDR2 reads FQGNSA. The CDR3 is 14 residues long. V shed 5 bases and J shed 2 bases, with 13 bases lying between them.

This clonotype was seen ten or more times. V and J are TRBV5-1 and TRBJ2-1; 8 bases are a match to TRBD1. This CDR3 is built from 17 residues. The junction had 14 bases not matched to a gene; V was cut back by 3 bases and J by 6 bases. Germline V gene sequence: CDR1 SGHRS, CDR2 YFSETQ. The chain's CDR3 is CASSSDNRQGKGNEQFF. The DNA for the CDR3 is TGCGCCAGCAGCTCGGATAACCGACAGGGGAAGGGCAATGAGCAGTTCTTC.

The V call is TRBV7-9, the J call TRBJ2-7; the D is unclear. The CDR3 length is 15 residues. V was trimmed by 8 bases and J by 1 base, leaving 18 bases between them. The germline CDR1 and CDR2 sequences are SEHNR and FQNEAQ (reference sequence). The CDR3 DNA follows: TGTGCCAGCGTTGGCCCGGCAGCGAGATCCTACGAGCAGTACTTC. Translated: CASVGPAARSYEQYF. Looking up the rest from reference TRBV7-9 and TRBJ2-7 gives the full variable domain: DTGVSQNPRHKITKRGQNVTFRCDPISEHNRLYWYRQTLGQGPEFLTYFQNEAQLEKSRLLSDRFSAERPKGSFSTLEIQRTEQGDSAMYLCASVGPAARSYEQYFGPGTRLTVT.

The CDR3 DNA sequence: TGTGCCAGCAGGCCAAACCTGGGTGATGAGCAGTTCTTC. It specifies CASRPNLGDEQFF. This chain uses TRBV28 with TRBJ2-1; no reliable D call. The V gene's germline CDR1 is MDHEN and CDR2 SYDVKM. The CDR3 spans 13 residues. Trimming took 6 bases from V and 8 from J, leaving 14 bases between them.

The CDR3 coding sequence is TGCGCCAGCAGCCGCTATGAGGGCACTGAAGCTTTCTTT. This sequence encodes CASSRYEGTEAFF. V is TRBV5-1 and J is TRBJ1-1; unclear D gene. CDR3 length: 13 residues. Germline CDR1 reads SGHRS; CDR2 reads YFSETQ. The V gene lost 4 bases and the J gene lost 4 bases, with 11 bases spanning the gap.

Comment on this clonotype: This clone may be a read error of a much larger clone one base away. The chain recombines TRBV20-1 with TRBJ2-3; D might be TRBD1 or TRBD2, each matching 5 bases. Looked up from germline, CDR1 is DFQATT and CDR2 is SNEGSKA (reference sequence). Trimming removed 1 base from V and 10 bases from J, with 12 bases in between. This CDR3 comprises 12 residues. The CDR3 nucleotides are TGCAGTGCTAGAGGTTGGGGGAATCCGCAGTATTTT. Translated, it gives CSARGWGNPQYF.

DNA of the CDR3: TGCAGTGCTAGGCCCGGGACTTCGGTGGTTTACGAGCAGTACTTC. Residues: CSARPGTSVVYEQYF. The chain recombines TRBV20-1 with TRBJ2-7, with D possibly TRBD2 on 6 matching bases. CDR3 length equals 15 residues. V lost 3 bases and J 4 bases, leaving 19 bases between the germline ends. Germline CDR1 reads DFQATT; CDR2 reads SNEGSKA (reference sequence).

The genes are TRBV28 and TRBJ2-3; 8 nucleotides agree with TRBD1. The CDR3 sequence is 15 residues long. CDR1 and CDR2 (germline): MDHEN, SYDVKM. V was clipped by 6 bases and J by 3 bases; unmatched bases: 8. The CDR3 DNA reads as TGTGCCAGCAGCCCCACAGGGGGAGCGACAGATACGCAGTATTTT. Its translation is CASSPTGGATDTQYF.

The chain is built from TRBV12-3 or TRBV12-4 and TRBJ2-3, with D uncertain. The CDR3 has 14 amino acids. Trimming took 6 bases from V and 4 from J, leaving 14 bases between them. CDR3 sequence: CASSPRAWPDTQYF. In nucleotides, the CDR3 is TGTGCCAGCAGCCCCCGGGCCTGGCCAGATACGCAGTATTTT.

This clonotype was counted a few times. V usage is TRBV12-3 or TRBV12-4 and J usage is TRBJ2-7; 7 nucleotides align to TRBD1. J was trimmed by 2 bases and V by 6 bases; bases with no gene match: 7. The CDR3 spans 14 residues. The CDR3 nucleotides read TGTGCCAGCAGATATGATGGACAGGCCTACGAGCAGTACTTC. Amino acids: CASRYDGQAYEQYF.

CDR3 sequence: CASSLRGRYNEQFF. In DNA, the CDR3 is TGTGCCAGCTCACTTCGGGGGCGTTACAATGAGCAGTTCTTC. V and J are TRBV18 and TRBJ2-1, with D possibly being TRBD1 or TRBD2 (6 bases each). V was clipped by 4 bases and J by 4 bases, with 11 bases between them. Germline V gene data show CDR1 as KGHSH and CDR2 as LQKENI. The CDR3 loop spans 14 amino acids.

There are a few counts of this clonotype. This chain connects TRBV12-3 or TRBV12-4 to TRBJ2-3; 12 bases fit TRBD2. The CDR3 consists of 20 residues. The V segment lost 3 bases and the J segment 1 base; nucleotides outside the gene matches: 14. CDR3 sequence (DNA): TGTGCCAGCAGTTTCCTCGACTCGAGACTAGCGGGAGTTGGCACAGATACGCAGTATTTT. Translation: CASSFLDSRLAGVGTDTQYF.

This chain links TRBV12-3 or TRBV12-4 with TRBJ1-1; D is unclear. The CDR3 covers 15 residues. Trimming stripped 5 bases from V and 1 base from J, with 14 bases between. CDR3 DNA: TGTGCCAGCAGTCTCGACCAGGAAGGGAACACTGAAGCTTTCTTT. Its protein product is CASSLDQEGNTEAFF.

This clonotype was seen repeatedly, ten times or more. V usage is TRBV10-3 and J usage is TRBJ2-5; D not certain. CDR3 length: 14 residues. Germline CDR1 reads ENHRY; CDR2 reads SYGVKD. Deletions cut 4 bases from V and 2 bases from J, with 11 bases between. In nucleotides, the CDR3 is TGTGCCATCAGTGTGGGCAAGCCTCAAGAGACCCAGTACTTC. Translating it yields CAISVGKPQETQYF.

The chain joins TRBV6-5 to TRBJ2-2, with 14 bases matching TRBD2. With 2 bases clipped from V and 8 bases from J, the junction kept 13 bases outside the gene matches. Per germline, CDR1 MNHEY and CDR2 SVGAGI. The CDR3 extends over 19 amino acids. CDR3 in amino acids: CASSYTHYPGLAGEGELFF. The CDR3 DNA reads as TGTGCCAGCAGTTACACACATTATCCGGGACTAGCGGGGGAAGGGGAGCTGTTTTTT.

This clonotype was detected ten times or more. The chain joins TRBV4-2 to TRBJ2-1; 10 bases match TRBD2. Germline loops: CDR1 LGHNA, CDR2 YNFKEQ. With V trimmed by 0 bases and J by 6 bases, 8 bases remained unmatched. The CDR3 runs 17 residues. In nucleotides, the CDR3 is TGTGCCAGCAGCCAAGATCCAGAGCGGGAGGGTGGCAATGAGCAGTTCTTC. Translating it yields CASSQDPEREGGNEQFF.

This clonotype was recorded many times. The chain couples TRBV5-5 to TRBJ2-1; 7 bases are shared with TRBD1. The CDR3 covers 15 residues. The V and J ends lost 0 bases and 6 bases, in that order; junction bases with no gene match: 6. Per the germline V gene, CDR1 is SGHKS and CDR2 is YYEKEE (reference sequence). The DNA of the CDR3 is TGTGCCAGCAGCTTGGTTGAGGGGGCCCGCAATGAGCAGTTCTTC. It specifies CASSLVEGARNEQFF.

This chain uses TRBV20-1 with TRBJ2-4; the match to TRBD1 covers 8 bases. The CDR3 covers 13 residues. The junction had 9 bases not matched to a gene; V was cut back by 6 bases and J by 8 bases. CDR1 is DFQATT and CDR2 is SNEGSKA in the germline V gene (reference sequence). CDR3: CSARQGPGDIQYF. The CDR3 DNA follows: TGCAGTGCGAGACAGGGGCCTGGGGACATTCAGTACTTC.

This clonotype was found a few times. The J gene is TRBJ2-1, the V gene TRBV3-1; D is unclear. CDR3 length: 16 residues. Per germline, CDR1 LGHDT and CDR2 YNNKEL (reference sequence). V was cut by 0 bases and J by 4 bases, with 13 bases left in between. CDR3 sequence: CASSQEFTDSYNEQFF. DNA for the CDR3: TGTGCCAGCAGCCAAGAATTTACCGATTCTTACAATGAGCAGTTCTTC.

As concerns this clonotype: A read error may produce the germline difference seen at one junction end. J is TRBJ2-1 and V is TRBV20-1; the D is unclear. The germline CDR1 and CDR2 sequences are DFQATT and SNEGSKA (reference sequence). The CDR3 sequence is 10 residues long. The CDR3 loop reads CSASGNGQFF. The DNA for the CDR3 is TGCAGTGCTAGCGGAAATGGGCAGTTCTTC.

This clonotype was observed a few times. The chain employs TRBV20-1 and TRBJ2-3; the D gene is possibly TRBD1 (6 bases). CDR1 is DFQATT, CDR2 SNEGSKA, per germline (reference sequence). V dropped 3 bases and J dropped 6 bases, with 16 bases sitting between them. The CDR3 runs 14 residues. CDR3 residues: CSASTSGDRDTQYF. CDR3 bases: TGCAGTGCTAGTACGTCAGGGGATAGGGATACGCAGTATTTT.

This chain connects TRBV5-5 to TRBJ2-3; D might be TRBD1 (5 bases). CDR1 SGHKS and CDR2 YYEKEE come from the germline V gene (reference sequence). V was clipped by 0 bases and J by 4 bases, with 15 bases between them. This CDR3 contains 16 residues. As DNA, the CDR3 is TGTGCCAGCAGCTTGGGACCAGGGAAGTCCGCAGATACGCAGTATTTT. Residues: CASSLGPGKSADTQYF.

This clonotype was observed at least ten times. This chain connects TRBV25-1 to TRBJ2-7, with 7 bases lining up with TRBD2. This CDR3 contains 13 residues. The V gene end was trimmed by 7 bases and the J gene end by 2 bases; junction bases not matched to a gene: 5. Germline V CDR1 and CDR2: MGHDK, SYGVNS. The CDR3 bases are TGTGCCAGCAACCCGGGGGGAACCTACGAGCAGTACTTC. This translates into CASNPGGTYEQYF.

This clonotype was counted at least ten times. The chain couples TRBV9 to TRBJ2-3; 11 bases are shared with TRBD2. Germline values: CDR1 SGDLS, CDR2 YYNGEE. V was pared by 0 bases and J by 6 bases, with 6 bases of the junction left unmatched. The CDR3 runs to 16 residues. DNA for the CDR3: TGTGCCAGCAGCGTAGTCCTAGCGGGAGGTGGTGATACGCAGTATTTT. Protein: CASSVVLAGGGDTQYF.

The chain links TRBV27 to TRBJ1-2; 9 bases agree with TRBD1. Trimming cost V 5 bases and J 4 bases; bases outside gene matches: 5. CDR1 is MNHEY and CDR2 is SMNVEV in the germline V gene (reference sequence). The CDR3 loop spans 14 amino acids. The CDR3 is CASSTGGLPYGYTF. CDR3 bases: TGTGCCAGCAGTACAGGGGGCCTCCCCTATGGCTACACCTTC.

This rearrangement joins TRBV2 to TRBJ2-3; the D gene could be TRBD1 or TRBD2 (5 bases each). CDR3 length equals 13 residues. The germline CDR1 and CDR2 sequences are SNHLY and FYNNEI. Trimming removed 6 bases at V and 6 bases at J, with 13 bases between. CDR3 bases: TGTGCCAGCAGAGGACCAGAGGGGGATACGCAGTATTTT. Amino acid sequence: CASRGPEGDTQYF.

The rearrangement links TRBV7-6 to TRBJ2-5; D may correspond to TRBD1 or TRBD2 (6 bases each). The CDR3 runs 16 residues. The V end was cut by 3 bases, the J end by 5 bases, with 19 bases between. Germline values: CDR1 SGHVS, CDR2 FNYEAQ. The CDR3 spells CASSFSTERGAETQYF. CDR3 nucleotides: TGTGCCAGCAGCTTTTCGACAGAAAGGGGGGCGGAGACCCAGTACTTC.

This clonotype was counted between two and nine times. This chain links TRBV14 with TRBJ2-3, with a possible D match to TRBD2 (6 bases). Trimming took off 4 bases at V and 0 bases at J, with 23 bases between the two ends. Germline values: CDR1 SGHDN, CDR2 FVKESK. The CDR3 totals 19 residues. The DNA for the CDR3 is TGTGCCAGCAGCCTAACAATGGGGGACTCCCTAGCCAGCACAGATACGCAGTATTTT. The encoded protein is CASSLTMGDSLASTDTQYF.

Remarks on this clonotype: A much larger clonotype is one base distant, so this may be a read error. The chain couples TRBV20-1 to TRBJ2-7, with 7 bases fitting TRBD2. CDR3 length: 15 amino acids. Germline assignment: CDR1 DFQATT and CDR2 SNEGSKA (reference sequence). J was trimmed by 7 bases and V by 3 bases; bases with no gene match: 15. The CDR3 DNA follows: TGCAGTGCTAGTACTCCGGACCTCGGGGGGAATGAGCAGTACTTC. It codes for CSASTPDLGGNEQYF.

This clonotype was picked up a small number of times. J is TRBJ1-3 and V is TRBV29-1, with D tentatively TRBD1 (5 bases). V was trimmed by 4 bases and J by 0 bases, leaving 7 bases between them. The V gene's germline CDR1 is SQVTM and CDR2 ANQGSEA. The CDR3 length is 13 residues. The CDR3 region is CSVVGVSGNTIYF. CDR3 DNA: TGCAGCGTTGTGGGGGTCTCTGGAAACACCATATATTTT.